What follows are 3 T cell receptor beta chains derived from one specimen sequenced in a study of CD8 T cells in Susac syndrome. RNA totalling about 0.45 to 1 ug underwent reverse transcription with random hexamers. TCRdb itself ran the immunoSEQ multiplex PCR reads through MiXCR, one entry per CDR3 protein. The sample holds just over 300,000 distinct CDR3 sequences, around 92% seen once. The sequencing input was CD4+ T cells from PBMCs. All receptors derive from a human donor with multiple sclerosis.

The chain combines TRBV25-1 with TRBJ2-5; perhaps TRBD2 as D (5 bases). V lost 2 bases and J lost 1, with 11 bases in between. This CDR3 region has 15 residues. Germline CDR1 is MGHDK and CDR2 is SYGVNS. CDR3 loop: CASSEMRAVQETQYF. CDR3 coding DNA: TGTGCCAGCAGTGAAATGAGGGCAGTCCAAGAGACCCAGTACTTC.

The chain combines TRBV12-3 or TRBV12-4 with TRBJ2-1, with 7 bases that match TRBD1. V trimming: 3 bases; J trimming: 1 base; junction bases outside the gene matches: 6. This CDR3 has 16 residues. The CDR3 coding sequence is TGTGCCAGCAGTTTCACCGGGACAGCTTCCTACAATGAGCAGTTCTTC. This encodes CASSFTGTASYNEQFF.

This chain links TRBV11-3 with TRBJ1-1; the D gene is possibly TRBD1 (5 bases). The CDR3 contains 15 residues. CDR1 SGHNT and CDR2 YENEEA come from the germline V gene. Trimming pared 3 bases from V and 0 bases from J, leaving 11 bases between. CDR3 DNA sequence: TGTGCCAGCAGCTTCGCCGGGGGATTGAACACTGAAGCTTTCTTT. This codes for CASSFAGGLNTEAFF. Combining the CDR3 with reference TRBV11-3 and TRBJ1-1 gives the whole variable domain EAGVVQSPRYKIIEKKQPVAFWCNPISGHNTLYWYLQNLGQGPELLIRYENEEAVDDSQLPKDRFSAERLKGVDSTLKIQPAELGDSAVYLCASSFAGGLNTEAFFGQGTRLTVV.